This TCR beta chain appears in the sequencing data of a study of early T cells in non-severe SARS-CoV-2 infection. Study information: Sequencing of bulk RNA from unsorted whole blood was done, without chain pairing.

Study results and caveats: Comparison of clonotypes with VDJdb favored anti-spike CD8 responses while missing private and CD4 specificities.

As to this clonotype: As yet, its antigen is unknown.

V dropped 6 bases and J dropped 0 bases, with 12 bases sitting between them. The CDR3 totals 14 residues. Researchers attached unique molecular identifiers to individual cDNA molecules. In TCRdb, the 5' RACE reads were re-called with MiXCR into one record per CDR3 protein. This sample has tens of thousands of distinct CDR3 sequences, with around 11% found just once. The sample was whole blood. The rearrangement joins TRBV12-3 or TRBV12-4 to TRBJ2-7; the D is unclear. The clonotype comes from an adult who was a healthcare worker with PCR-confirmed SARS-CoV-2 infection or an uninfected control (not recorded which). CDR3 in DNA: TGTGCCAGCAGCACAGCAGGTACCTCCTACGAGCAGTACTTC. Its translation is CASSTAGTSYEQYF.